This T cell receptor (beta chain) was retrieved from a study of shared clonotypes between healthy human individuals. This table comes from immunoSEQ multiplex PCR, and its TCRdb copy is limited to in-frame clones, with some not included. Seen here are around 500,000 clones, about 82% observed once, and the top ten hold 10% to 15%. As concerns this clone: A read error may explain this, as a much larger clone is one base away.

The CDR3 loop spans 15 amino acids. Germline CDR1 WNHNN, CDR2 SYGVQD (reference sequence). Sequenced material: PBMCs. The V and J genes are TRBV10-1 and TRBJ2-3, with 9 bases aligning to TRBD1. This TCR derives from a woman aged 35 to 49 in good health. Some clones in this sample may be carry-over from other donors' samples. The CDR3: CDSSGGQGHTDTQYF. The CDR3 region has the DNA TGCGACAGCAGTGGGGGACAGGGACACACAGATACGCAGTATTTT.